These 28 T cell receptor beta chains originate from one sample sequenced in a study of post-analysis software for immune sequencing data. The antigens these receptors bind are not known. Prepared libraries of TCR beta cDNA carried unique molecular identifiers. TCRdb ran MiXCR on the PCR reads and lists one entry per CDR3 protein. Of 750,000 to 950,000 distinct CDR3 sequences in the sample, around 50% are singletons; the top ten hold about 4.5%. Study-level results: Controls showed lower frequencies than patients for five TRBV segments, and TRBV5-6, TRBV5-1 and TRBV20-1 were among these.

Sequencing was carried out using blood. The receptors here all came from a girl aged 5-17 years with multiple sclerosis.

The chain joins TRBV20-1 to TRBJ2-6; D might be TRBD1 (5 bases). The CDR3 is made up of 16 amino acids. Deletions cut 1 base from V and 0 bases from J, with 10 bases between. Germline values: CDR1 DFQATT, CDR2 SNEGSKA (reference sequence). DNA for the CDR3: TGCAGTGCTAGAGGCCAGGGCCACTCTGGGGCCAACGTCCTGACTTTC. Encoded protein: CSARGQGHSGANVLTF.

J is TRBJ2-7 and V is TRBV12-3 or TRBV12-4; 12 bases are a match to TRBD2. The CDR3 is 15 residues long. The V and J ends lost 6 bases and 6 bases, in that order; junction bases with no gene match: 9. CDR3 nucleotide sequence: TGTGCCAGCAGGGCTAGACTAGCGGGAGACGGCGAGCAGTACTTC. Encoded protein: CASRARLAGDGEQYF.

The V call is TRBV6-1, the J call TRBJ1-2; maybe TRBD1 (5 bases). V was trimmed by 6 bases and J by 0 bases, leaving 11 bases between them. The CDR3 consists of 14 residues. The V gene's germline CDR1 is MNHNS and CDR2 SASEGT. CDR3 residues: CASRIDRPNYGYTF. In DNA, the CDR3 is TGTGCCAGCAGGATAGACAGACCTAACTATGGCTACACCTTC.

This chain joins TRBV15 and TRBJ2-5; 7 positions match TRBD2. The V gene's germline CDR1 is LNHNV and CDR2 YYDKDF (reference sequence). The V and J ends lost 0 bases and 4 bases, in that order; junction bases with no gene match: 5. This CDR3 is built from 15 residues. The CDR3 region is CATSRDAGVGETQYF. Here the CDR3 DNA reads TGTGCCACCAGCAGAGATGCGGGAGTGGGAGAGACCCAGTACTTC.

The J gene is TRBJ2-7, the V gene TRBV10-3; D possibly corresponds to TRBD2 (5 bases). Judging by the DNA end, TRBJ2-5 fits better; the J call may be wrong. This CDR3 spans 14 amino acids. Germline V gene lookup returns CDR1 ENHRY and CDR2 SYGVKD. CDR3 nucleotide sequence: TGTGCCATCAGTGAAAGAGGGTTGGGAGAGACCCAGTACTTC. Residues: CAISERGLGETQYF.

The chain combines TRBV20-1 with TRBJ2-7; 12 bases fit TRBD1. Germline V gene sequence: CDR1 DFQATT, CDR2 SNEGSKA (reference sequence). V gave up 3 bases and J gave up 5 bases; unmatched junction bases: 5. CDR3 length: 14 residues. CDR3 nucleotides: TGCAGTGCTAGGAGGGACAGGGGGCTCGACGAGCAGTACTTC. Translation gives CSARRDRGLDEQYF.

This chain links TRBV12-3 or TRBV12-4 with TRBJ2-1; TRBD2 agrees at 8 bases. The junction had 16 bases not matched to a gene; V was cut back by 6 bases and J by 9 bases. The CDR3 length is 16 residues. In nucleotides, the CDR3 is TGTGCCAGCAGACAAACCGGGACTAGTACGGGACGTGAGCAGTTCTTC. Translating it yields CASRQTGTSTGREQFF.

The chain joins TRBV7-9 to TRBJ2-7; D remains unclear. V was pared by 5 bases and J by 7 bases, with 21 bases between. This CDR3 is built from 15 residues. The germline V gene encodes CDR1 SEHNR and CDR2 FQNEAQ (reference sequence). The CDR3 DNA follows: TGTGCCAGCAGCGCCCGGGCGCATTTAGGCAATGAGCAGTACTTC. Translating it yields CASSARAHLGNEQYF.

The CDR3 DNA reads TGTGCCAGCAGCTCCGCCCCGGGACAGGGGGCTCAACGCACAGATACGCAGTATTTT. Its protein is CASSSAPGQGAQRTDTQYF. This sequence joins TRBV7-3 and TRBJ2-3, with TRBD1 matching over 12 bases. The CDR3 loop spans 19 amino acids. Germline assignment: CDR1 SGHTA and CDR2 FQGTGA. Unmatched junction bases numbered 12, after V lost 4 bases and J lost 1 base. The full variable domain, completed using reference TRBV7-3 and TRBJ2-3, is GAGVSQTPSNKVTEKGKYVELRCDPISGHTALYWYRQSLGQGPEFLIYFQGTGAADDSGLPNDRFFAVRPEGSVSTLKIQRTERGDSAVYLCASSSAPGQGAQRTDTQYFGPGTRLTVL.

This sequence joins TRBV29-1 and TRBJ2-3, with TRBD2 matching over 9 bases. CDR1 and CDR2 (germline): SQVTM, ANQGSEA. After removal of 5 bases from V and 1 base from J, the junction contained 4 bases not matched to a gene. The CDR3 totals 14 residues. The CDR3 region has the DNA TGCAGCGTTAGGGTAGCGGGGGGCACAGATACGCAGTATTTT. Translated, it gives CSVRVAGGTDTQYF.

This clonotype appeared a few times. This chain joins TRBV27 and TRBJ1-6; 7 nucleotides agree with TRBD1. The CDR3 is 15 residues long. Per germline, CDR1 MNHEY and CDR2 SMNVEV (reference sequence). Trimming took 5 bases from V and 8 from J; bases not matched to a gene: 9. The CDR3 region is CASSIQGQLHSPLHF. CDR3 bases: TGTGCCAGCAGTATCCAGGGACAGCTCCATTCACCCCTCCACTTT.

This clonotype was counted only a few times. The gene calls are TRBV2 and TRBJ2-1; D unresolved. CDR1 is SNHLY and CDR2 is FYNNEI in the germline V gene. Trimming shortened V by 6 bases and J by 5 bases, and 11 bases separated the two germline ends. The CDR3 loop spans 13 amino acids. The CDR3 protein is CASRSGANNEQFF. DNA of the CDR3: TGTGCCAGCAGGTCAGGCGCCAACAATGAGCAGTTCTTC.

This clonotype turned up a few times. The rearrangement uses TRBV5-6 and TRBJ2-1; weak D call: TRBD2 (7 bases). In germline, CDR1 is SGHDT, CDR2 YYEEEE. Trimming took 0 bases from V and 5 from J, leaving 15 bases between them. The CDR3 runs 16 residues. The CDR3 sequence: CASSLVSGGQHNEQFF. The CDR3 coding sequence is TGTGCCAGCAGCTTGGTATCCGGGGGGCAACACAATGAGCAGTTCTTC.

This clonotype turned up a few times. The rearrangement joins TRBV20-1 to TRBJ1-4, with 7 bases lining up with TRBD1. Germline V gene lookup returns CDR1 DFQATT and CDR2 SNEGSKA (reference sequence). The trim removed 6 bases at V and 7 bases at J, leaving 11 bases unmatched. CDR3 size: 14 residues. CDR3 sequence (DNA): TGCAGTGCGGGCCCGACAGGGATTAGTGAAAAACTGTTTTTT. Translation gives CSAGPTGISEKLFF.

The gene calls are TRBV27 and TRBJ2-1; TRBD2 agrees at 7 bases. The trim removed 5 bases at V and 6 bases at J, leaving 7 bases unmatched. The CDR3 has 14 amino acids. Germline assignment: CDR1 MNHEY and CDR2 SMNVEV (reference sequence). The CDR3 coding sequence is TGTGCCAGCAGTGACCCCGGGACTACCAATGAGCAGTTCTTC. As protein: CASSDPGTTNEQFF.

The V and J genes are TRBV28 and TRBJ2-5; 9 bases match TRBD2. Trimming cost V 7 bases and J 4 bases; bases outside gene matches: 16. This CDR3 spans 17 amino acids. CDR1 is MDHEN and CDR2 is SYDVKM in the germline V gene. In DNA, the CDR3 is TGTGCCAGCACCCCGGGCGGGAGGGCCTTCTTGATAGAGACCCAGTACTTC. This codes for CASTPGGRAFLIETQYF.

This clonotype was counted between two and nine times. The genes are TRBV20-1 and TRBJ2-1, with 7 bases that match TRBD2. The length of the CDR3 is 15 residues. In germline, CDR1 is DFQATT, CDR2 SNEGSKA (reference sequence). The junction had 14 bases not matched to a gene; V was cut back by 3 bases and J by 9 bases. The CDR3 here is CSASSGGSGMFEQFF. The CDR3 region has the DNA TGCAGTGCTAGTTCGGGCGGGAGTGGGATGTTTGAGCAGTTCTTC.

The genes are TRBV5-5 and TRBJ1-5, with 7 bases lining up with TRBD1. Trimming at V came to 4 bases and at J to 2 bases, leaving 9 bases not matched to a gene. The CDR3 is 16 residues long. Looked up from germline, CDR1 is SGHKS and CDR2 is YYEKEE (reference sequence). The CDR3 region has the DNA TGTGCCAGCAGCCAGTACGAGGGGGCAGGCAATCAGCCCCAGCATTTT. Its protein is CASSQYEGAGNQPQHF.

The CDR3 nucleotides are TGTGCCAGCAGTGCCCTGGGGGAAGGGACCCAGCCCCAGCATTTT. Translating it yields CASSALGEGTQPQHF. The chain has TRBV25-1 and TRBJ1-5; tentative D call: TRBD1 (5 bases). CDR1 and CDR2 from the germline V gene are MGHDK and SYGVNS. Trimming took 4 bases from V and 7 from J, leaving 17 bases between them. This CDR3 region has 15 residues.

The CDR3 sequence is CSARDVGTQITDTQYF. The CDR3 nucleotides are TGCAGTGCTAGAGATGTAGGCACTCAAATCACAGATACGCAGTATTTT. V is TRBV20-1 and J is TRBJ2-3; D is unresolved. The length of the CDR3 is 16 residues. V lost 0 bases and J lost 2, with 15 bases in between. Germline V lookup: CDR1 DFQATT, CDR2 SNEGSKA (reference sequence).

This chain connects TRBV5-1 to TRBJ2-3, with 10 bases that match TRBD2. The CDR3 runs to 16 residues. Germline loops: CDR1 SGHRS, CDR2 YFSETQ. V gave up 0 bases and J gave up 4 bases; unmatched junction bases: 5. The CDR3 spells CASSLESGRAADTQYF. The CDR3 DNA is TGCGCCAGCAGCTTGGAGAGCGGGAGGGCCGCAGATACGCAGTATTTT.

Concerning this clonotype itself: The junction shows a germline mismatch at one end, possibly a read error. This chain joins TRBV29-1 and TRBJ2-7; D not certain. CDR1 SQVTM and CDR2 ANQGSEA come from the germline V gene. The CDR3 runs to 12 residues. CDR3 sequence: CGVAGTLGEQYF. The CDR3, as DNA: TGCGGCGTTGCCGGAACCCTGGGCGAGCAGTACTTC.

The sample holds one count of this clonotype. The chain employs TRBV7-2 and TRBJ2-1; possibly TRBD1 for D (5 bases). The CDR3 has 15 amino acids. V lost 4 bases to trimming and J lost 4 bases, with 14 bases between them. Germline V gives CDR1 SGHTA, CDR2 FQGNSA. The CDR3 sequence: CASSSRQRRYNEQFF. The CDR3, as DNA: TGTGCCAGCAGCTCCCGACAGCGCAGGTACAATGAGCAGTTCTTC.

This chain links TRBV29-1 with TRBJ2-1; 8 bases fit TRBD1. Germline V lookup: CDR1 SQVTM, CDR2 ANQGSEA. V lost 5 bases to trimming and J lost 1 base; unmatched junction nucleotides: 7. There are 15 residues in the CDR3. The CDR3 DNA sequence: TGCAGCGTTACAGGGGGTTTGAGTTCCTACAATGAGCAGTTCTTC. Residues: CSVTGGLSSYNEQFF.

On this clonotype: The junction shows a germline mismatch at one end, possibly a read error. The CDR3 region is CANSLTGGGTGANVLTF. The DNA for the CDR3 is TGTGCCAACAGTTTGACAGGGGGCGGAACTGGGGCCAACGTCCTGACTTTC. The rearrangement uses TRBV12-3 or TRBV12-4 and TRBJ2-6, with 10 bases that match TRBD1. The CDR3 is made up of 17 amino acids.

The gene calls are TRBV5-1 and TRBJ2-7; a weak D match, TRBD2 (5 bases). The germline CDR1 and CDR2 sequences are SGHRS and YFSETQ. The V gene lost 3 bases and the J gene lost 4 bases, with 11 bases spanning the gap. The CDR3 has 13 amino acids. The CDR3 sequence is CASSWAAGYEQYF. CDR3 DNA sequence: TGCGCCAGCAGCTGGGCCGCGGGTTACGAGCAGTACTTC.

V is TRBV12-3 or TRBV12-4 and J is TRBJ2-3; 7 positions match TRBD1. Losses at the gene ends were 7 bases for V and 1 base for J; bases not matched to a gene: 5. The CDR3 consists of 14 residues. In DNA, the CDR3 is TGTGCCAGCACCAAAGGGGGCGGCACAGATACGCAGTATTTT. It specifies CASTKGGGTDTQYF.

The genes are TRBV6-1 and TRBJ2-4; D unclear. The J call may not be correct, given that the DNA end is closer to TRBJ2-5. The germline V gene encodes CDR1 MNHNS and CDR2 SASEGT. The CDR3 contains 12 residues. CDR3 nucleotides: TGTGCCAGCACCAACCCCCGAGAGACCCAGTACTTC. Encoded protein: CASTNPRETQYF.